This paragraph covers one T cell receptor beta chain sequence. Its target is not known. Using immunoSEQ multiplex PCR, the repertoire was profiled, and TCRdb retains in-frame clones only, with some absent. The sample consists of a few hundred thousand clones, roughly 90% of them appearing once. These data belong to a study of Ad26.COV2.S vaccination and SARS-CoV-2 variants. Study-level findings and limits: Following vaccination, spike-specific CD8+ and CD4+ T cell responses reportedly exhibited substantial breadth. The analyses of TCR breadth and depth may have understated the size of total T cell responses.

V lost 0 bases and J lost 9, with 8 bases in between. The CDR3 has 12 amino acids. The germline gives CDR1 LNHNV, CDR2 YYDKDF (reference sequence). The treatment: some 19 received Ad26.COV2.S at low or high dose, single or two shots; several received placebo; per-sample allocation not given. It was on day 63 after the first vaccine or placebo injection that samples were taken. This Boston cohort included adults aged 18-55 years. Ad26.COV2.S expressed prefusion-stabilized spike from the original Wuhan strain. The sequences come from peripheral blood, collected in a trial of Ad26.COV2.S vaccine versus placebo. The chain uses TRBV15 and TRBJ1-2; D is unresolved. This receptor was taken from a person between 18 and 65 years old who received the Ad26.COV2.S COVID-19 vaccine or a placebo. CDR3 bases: TGTGCCACCAGCAGAGATGCCTGGAGCTACACCTTC. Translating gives CATSRDAWSYTF. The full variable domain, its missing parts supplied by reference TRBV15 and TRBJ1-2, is DAMVIQNPRYQVTQFGKPVTLSCSQTLNHNVMYWYQQKSSQAPKLLFHYYDKDFNNEADTPDNFQSRRPNTSFCFLDIRSPGLGDTAMYLCATSRDAWSYTFGSGTRLTVV.